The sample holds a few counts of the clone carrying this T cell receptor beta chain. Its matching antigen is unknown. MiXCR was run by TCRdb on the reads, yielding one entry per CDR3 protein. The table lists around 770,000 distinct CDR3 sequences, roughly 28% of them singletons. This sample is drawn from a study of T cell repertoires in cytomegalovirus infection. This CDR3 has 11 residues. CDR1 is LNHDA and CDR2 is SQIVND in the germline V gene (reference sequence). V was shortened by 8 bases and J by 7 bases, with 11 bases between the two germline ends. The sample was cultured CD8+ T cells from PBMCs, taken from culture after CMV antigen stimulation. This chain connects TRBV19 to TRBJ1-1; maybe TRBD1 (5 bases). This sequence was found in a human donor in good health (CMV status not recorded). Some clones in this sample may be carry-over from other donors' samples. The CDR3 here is CASHQGGEAFF. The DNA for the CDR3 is TGTGCCAGTCATCAGGGCGGTGAAGCTTTCTTT.